These 17 T cell receptor beta chains originate from one sample sequenced in a study of T cells in Graves' hyperthyroidism and ophthalmopathy. Amplified TCR beta CDR3 regions came from RNA transcripts. TCR CDR3 regions were first amplified by RT-PCR with HTBI primers. A single record per CDR3 protein comes from TCRdb applying MiXCR to the multiplex PCR reads. Among 300,000 to 450,000 distinct CDR3 sequences listed, over 11% were seen once. Sequencing was performed on blood. Receptor source: a woman aged 60-75 years with Graves' hyperthyroidism.

This clonotype was counted at least ten times. This chain connects TRBV7-9 to TRBJ2-5; either TRBD1 or TRBD2 may supply D (5 bases each). The germline CDR1 and CDR2 sequences are SEHNR and FQNEAQ (reference sequence). The germline V and J ends were trimmed by 1 base and 4 bases, with 16 bases remaining between them. The CDR3 length is 16 residues. CDR3 in amino acids: CASSLESGQGIETQYF. The CDR3 DNA is TGTGCCAGCAGCTTAGAATCGGGGCAGGGAATAGAGACCCAGTACTTC.

This clonotype came up many times. The rearrangement joins TRBV30 to TRBJ1-1; a possible D gene is TRBD1 (5 bases). The CDR3 runs to 16 residues. V lost 2 bases, J lost 1 base, and 17 bases lay in between. In germline, CDR1 is GTSNPN, CDR2 SVGIG (reference sequence). The CDR3 bases are TGTGCCTGGAGTCGCGGGGACCTTTTCGCGAACACTGAAGCTTTCTTT. It yields the protein CAWSRGDLFANTEAFF.

This clonotype was recorded many times. The J gene is TRBJ1-2, the V gene TRBV27; TRBD1 matches 10 bases. The CDR3 totals 15 residues. J was trimmed by 7 bases and V by 3 bases; bases with no gene match: 8. Germline assignment: CDR1 MNHEY and CDR2 SMNVEV (reference sequence). In DNA, the CDR3 is TGTGCCAGCAGTTTGACGGACAGGGGGTGGAGTGGCTACACCTTC. This gives the protein CASSLTDRGWSGYTF.

The chain employs TRBV7-8 and TRBJ1-3, with D uncertain. CDR3 length: 14 residues. V lost 2 bases to trimming and J lost 4 bases, with 9 bases between them. Germline V gives CDR1 SGHVS, CDR2 FQNEAQ. The CDR3 is CASSLRRFGNTIYF. The CDR3 region has the DNA TGTGCCAGCAGCTTACGGAGGTTCGGAAACACCATATATTTT.

This clonotype was recorded many times. This chain uses TRBV18 with TRBJ1-2; D remains unclear. Germline-derived CDR1 and CDR2 are KGHSH and LQKENI. V lost 0 bases and J 1 base, leaving 12 bases between the germline ends. The CDR3 extends over 16 amino acids. Written as DNA, the CDR3 is TGTGCCAGCTCACCACCGGGTACGCTCCGTAACTATGGCTACACCTTC. This gives the protein CASSPPGTLRNYGYTF.

This clonotype was observed at least ten times. V and J are TRBV5-1 and TRBJ2-1, with unresolved D. Germline CDR1 reads SGHRS; CDR2 reads YFSETQ. The CDR3 extends over 14 amino acids. Between the trimmed V and J ends, which lost 2 bases and 2 bases, there was a span of 8 bases. The CDR3 nucleotides are TGCGCCAGCAGCTTAGGCGAGACCTACAATGAGCAGTTCTTC. It specifies CASSLGETYNEQFF.

The chain couples TRBV24-1 to TRBJ2-3; D might be TRBD1 or TRBD2, each matching 5 bases. There are 13 residues in the CDR3. CDR1 is KGHDR and CDR2 is SFDVKD in the germline V gene. Trimming stripped 12 bases from V and 2 bases from J, with 14 bases between. As DNA, the CDR3 is TGTGCCTCCCGAGGGGTGGACACAGATACGCAGTATTTT. As protein: CASRGVDTDTQYF.

This clonotype has ten or more counts. The chain joins TRBV3-1 to TRBJ2-1; 9 bases fit TRBD2. The CDR3 spans 16 residues. With 0 bases clipped from V and 8 bases from J, the junction kept 8 bases outside the gene matches. Per germline, CDR1 LGHDT and CDR2 YNNKEL (reference sequence). CDR3 region: CASSQEWAGGRDEQFF. In nucleotides, the CDR3 is TGTGCCAGCAGCCAAGAATGGGCGGGAGGGCGAGATGAGCAGTTCTTC.

This clonotype occurred a few times. The J gene is TRBJ2-7, the V gene TRBV10-2; 7 positions match TRBD1. The CDR3 covers 15 residues. V lost 6 bases, J lost 0 bases, and 8 bases stayed unmatched. Looked up from germline, CDR1 is WSHSY and CDR2 is SAAADI. This chain's CDR3 is CASSRPTGSSYEQYF. CDR3 DNA: TGCGCCAGCAGCAGACCGACAGGGAGCTCCTACGAGCAGTACTTC.

In this sample, this clonotype turned up a few times. The genes are TRBV5-6 and TRBJ2-3; D call uncertain. Germline CDR1 and CDR2: SGHDT and YYEEEE. V lost 3 bases and J lost 4, with 12 bases in between. The CDR3 extends over 14 amino acids. The CDR3 spells CASSSWTRPDTQYF. The CDR3 coding sequence is TGTGCCAGCAGCTCCTGGACGAGGCCAGATACGCAGTATTTT.

This clonotype was recorded at least ten times. The chain employs TRBV20-1 and TRBJ1-2, with 7 bases aligning to TRBD1. The junction had 7 bases not matched to a gene; V was cut back by 0 bases and J by 6 bases. The length of the CDR3 is 14 residues. Looked up from germline, CDR1 is DFQATT and CDR2 is SNEGSKA (reference sequence). CDR3 loop: CSARDYDRAHGYTF. The CDR3 DNA reads as TGCAGTGCTAGAGATTATGACAGGGCTCATGGCTACACCTTC.

This clonotype was recorded at least ten times. The CDR3 protein is CASSLGTGGEKLFF. The DNA for the CDR3 is TGTGCCAGCAGCTTAGGGACAGGGGGTGAAAAACTGTTTTTT. The rearrangement links TRBV7-2 to TRBJ1-4; 10 positions agree with TRBD1. The CDR3 has 14 amino acids. From germline, CDR1 is SGHTA and CDR2 FQGNSA. The ends lost 1 base at V and 7 bases at J; junction bases unmatched: 0.

This clonotype was recorded many times. The chain combines TRBV27 with TRBJ2-4; D possibly corresponds to TRBD1 (6 bases). CDR3 length equals 14 residues. Trimming removed 8 bases at V and 6 bases at J, with 17 bases between. Germline V gene sequence: CDR1 MNHEY, CDR2 SMNVEV (reference sequence). The CDR3 nucleotides read TGTGCCAGCTCCTACAGGGAAGTGGGAAACATTCAGTACTTC. Encoded protein: CASSYREVGNIQYF.

There are many counts of this clonotype. The chain has TRBV2 and TRBJ1-5, with a tentative D call TRBD1 (5 bases). CDR1 SNHLY and CDR2 FYNNEI come from the germline V gene. This CDR3 is 15 amino acids long. Trimming took off 7 bases at V and 6 bases at J, with 19 bases between the two ends. Written as DNA, the CDR3 is TGTGCCAGCACCTATAACAGGTTTATGGGTCAGCCCCAGCATTTT. It encodes CASTYNRFMGQPQHF.

This clonotype showed up many times. The V call is TRBV27, the J call TRBJ1-4; D uncertain. Deletions cut 3 bases from V and 7 bases from J, with 15 bases between. Germline values: CDR1 MNHEY, CDR2 SMNVEV (reference sequence). This CDR3 is built from 15 residues. CDR3 sequence: CASSFRNPPTEKLFF. The CDR3 DNA is TGTGCCAGCAGTTTTAGGAACCCCCCTACTGAAAAACTGTTTTTT.

This clonotype was found a few times. This sequence joins TRBV4-1 and TRBJ2-5; possibly TRBD2 for D (5 bases). CDR1 MGHRA and CDR2 YSYEKL come from the germline V gene. This CDR3 is 16 amino acids long. Trimming stripped 7 bases from V and 9 bases from J, with 27 bases between. CDR3 loop: CASNSPKSGKRSAQYF. The CDR3 nucleotides are TGCGCCAGCAACAGCCCGAAAAGCGGAAAGAGATCGGCCCAGTACTTC.

This clonotype showed up just a few times. The chain employs TRBV7-9 and TRBJ2-1, with 14 positions matching TRBD2. CDR3 size: 19 residues. Germline CDR1 is SEHNR and CDR2 is FQNEAQ (reference sequence). V lost 2 bases to trimming and J lost 7 bases; unmatched junction nucleotides: 13. The CDR3 sequence is CASSLRRLAGGPAENEQFF. CDR3 in DNA: TGTGCCAGCAGCTTAAGACGACTAGCGGGAGGGCCTGCGGAAAATGAGCAGTTCTTC.